The text below deals with one T cell receptor beta chain. J lost 4 bases, V lost 2 bases, and 9 bases had no gene match. Germline CDR1 reads DFQATT; CDR2 reads SNEGSKA (reference sequence). The length of the CDR3 is 16 residues. In TCRdb, the PCR reads were re-called with MiXCR into one record per CDR3 protein. Here the sample spans about 93,000 distinct CDR3 sequences, over 45% being singletons. This sample is drawn from a study of CDR3 diversity in severe acne. The V call is TRBV20-1, the J call TRBJ2-3; TRBD2 matches at 10 bases. The origin of this receptor is a male donor in good health, serving as a control. Sequencing was done on a sample of blood. For the CDR3, the DNA is TGCAGTGCTAGACCTAGCGGGAGAAGGCATTCAGATACGCAGTATTTT. It yields the protein CSARPSGRRHSDTQYF.